These 8 T cell receptor beta chains were sequenced from one sample in a study of blood T cell repertoires in COVID-19 (dated by TCRdb to the early 2020s). The library was made by the immunoSEQ multiplex PCR assay. TCRdb obtained this table from immuneACCESS and retained in-frame rearrangements with V and J assigned. These tables miss some clones; where compared with another copy, unresolved V genes account for less than half of the shortfall, and the remainder is unexplained. The sample table holds 90,000 to 110,000 clones, of which approximately 81% were seen once. Over 35% of the sample lies in the top ten. The sequenced material came from peripheral blood. The source of these receptors is a man at least 80 years old with acute or convalescent COVID-19.

This chain uses TRBV6-1 with TRBJ1-3; D might be TRBD1 (6 bases). Trimming pared 3 bases from V and 3 bases from J, leaving 9 bases between. Germline CDR1 is MNHNS and CDR2 is SASEGT. The CDR3 spans 14 residues. CDR3 sequence reads: CASSDRGLGNTIYF. The CDR3 DNA reads TGTGCCAGCAGTGACAGGGGCCTTGGAAACACCATATATTTT.

The chain is built from TRBV15 and TRBJ2-5, with 7 bases that match TRBD1. This CDR3 is 14 amino acids long. Unmatched junction bases numbered 3, after V lost 5 bases and J lost 0 bases. CDR1 and CDR2 from the germline V gene are LNHNV and YYDKDF (reference sequence). CDR3 bases: TGTGCCACCAGCCGCAGGGGGAACCAAGAGACCCAGTACTTC. As protein: CATSRRGNQETQYF.

V usage is TRBV6-5 and J usage is TRBJ1-2; D call uncertain. V was pared by 7 bases and J by 2 bases, with 14 bases between. Germline CDR1 reads MNHEY; CDR2 reads SVGAGI. This CDR3 is 14 amino acids long. CDR3 sequence: CASTDRGGNYGYTF. The CDR3, as DNA: TGTGCCAGCACCGACCGAGGAGGAAACTATGGCTACACCTTC.

The V gene is TRBV25-1, the J gene TRBJ1-4; TRBD1 might be the D (6 bases). The CDR3 consists of 14 residues. Trimming took off 8 bases at V and 0 bases at J, with 10 bases between the two ends. Germline CDR1 MGHDK, CDR2 SYGVNS. The CDR3 nucleotides are TGTGCCAGCCGGGACACCGCAACTAATGAAAAACTGTTTTTT. Residues: CASRDTATNEKLFF.

The chain combines TRBV6-2 or TRBV6-3 with TRBJ2-5; 7 bases align to TRBD1. Per the germline V gene, CDR1 is MNHEY and CDR2 is SVGEGT. The CDR3 is made up of 15 amino acids. V trimming: 0 bases; J trimming: 8 bases; junction bases outside the gene matches: 9. As DNA, the CDR3 is TGTGCCAGCAGTTACTCGACAGGGTACCGGGTAACCCAGTACTTC. Translation: CASSYSTGYRVTQYF.

The rearrangement uses TRBV19 and TRBJ2-1; 11 nucleotides match TRBD2. CDR1 and CDR2 from the germline V gene are LNHDA and SQIVND (reference sequence). CDR3 size: 16 residues. Trimming at V came to 5 bases and at J to 7 bases, leaving 10 bases not matched to a gene. The CDR3 is CASSVLLAGAGNEQFF. As DNA, the CDR3 is TGTGCCAGTAGTGTCCTACTAGCGGGAGCTGGGAATGAGCAGTTCTTC.

This chain links TRBV2 with TRBJ1-2; 8 bases agree with TRBD1. Germline V gene data show CDR1 as SNHLY and CDR2 as FYNNEI. This CDR3 spans 13 amino acids. Trimming took 11 bases from V and 7 from J; bases not matched to a gene: 12. CDR3 in amino acids: CAGSEQGVPGYTF. The CDR3 DNA reads as TGTGCCGGCTCGGAACAGGGGGTGCCTGGCTACACCTTC.

This clone was observed a handful of times. The chain links TRBV7-9 to TRBJ2-1; the D gene is possibly TRBD2 (5 bases). The CDR3 is made up of 14 amino acids. With 3 bases removed from V and 0 bases from J, the gap between germline ends came to 6 bases. CDR1 SEHNR and CDR2 FQNEAQ come from the germline V gene (reference sequence). CDR3 protein: CASSLGVSYNEQFF. In DNA, the CDR3 is TGTGCCAGCAGCTTGGGAGTCTCCTACAATGAGCAGTTCTTC.